Below, one T cell receptor (beta chain) is given with its context. The repertoire was sequenced with immunoSEQ multiplex PCR; TCRdb's copy has only in-frame clones and lacks some. The repertoire holds about 9,800 clones, with 60% to 75% as singletons. Ipilimumab, 1 mg/kg, started 14 to 28 days after autologous transplant. Dosing: nivolumab 3 mg/kg IV, weeks 1, 4, 7, 10, then every two weeks to week 26. These data are taken from a study of ipilimumab plus nivolumab after autologous stem cell transplantation. On the study more broadly: Typical patient got 5 or 6 ipilimumab doses and fewer than 10 nivolumab doses (median).

J was trimmed by 5 bases and V by 4 bases; bases with no gene match: 4. The CDR3 is 14 amino acids. The V gene's germline CDR1 is SGHAT and CDR2 FQNNGV. The rearrangement uses TRBV11-2 and TRBJ2-1; 8 positions match TRBD1. The sequenced sample was PBMCs, obtained in a trial of ipilimumab plus nivolumab as post-transplant consolidation. The receptor comes from a female donor with multiple myeloma. The CDR3 bases are TGTGCCAGCAGCTCGGACAGGGTCAACAATGAGCAGTTCTTC. It yields the protein CASSSDRVNNEQFF.